The 27 T cell receptor beta chains in this list originate from one sample, sequenced in a study of post-analysis software for immune sequencing data. Unique molecular identifiers had been added to the TCR beta cDNA libraries. MiXCR, run by TCRdb on the PCR reads, gives a single entry per CDR3 protein. The data hold hundreds of thousands of distinct CDR3 sequences, with roughly 45% observed a single time. Study-wide points: Controls had lower frequencies than patients of 4 or 5 TRBV segments, which included TRBV5-6, TRBV5-1 and TRBV20-1.

These receptors' targets are unknown. What was sequenced was blood. The receptors come from a girl between 5 and 17 years old with multiple sclerosis.

The rearrangement joins TRBV9 to TRBJ2-1; TRBD1 might be the D (5 bases). The germline gives CDR1 SGDLS, CDR2 YYNGEE. V lost 0 bases and J 4 bases, leaving 11 bases between the germline ends. This CDR3 has 15 amino acids. The CDR3 DNA sequence: TGTGCCAGCAGCGTAGTCGGGTCAGGGTACAATGAGCAGTTCTTC. Translated, it gives CASSVVGSGYNEQFF.

The chain joins TRBV3-1 to TRBJ2-4, with TRBD2 matching 12 bases. The tail of the sequence fits TRBJ2-7 better, so the J call may be wrong. Germline CDR1 reads LGHDT; CDR2 reads YNNKEL (reference sequence). The CDR3 runs to 18 residues. This CDR3 is CASSPKEPGLAGGYEQYF. The CDR3 coding sequence is TGTGCCAGCAGCCCAAAGGAACCGGGACTAGCGGGCGGCTACGAGCAGTACTTC.

This clonotype was counted a few times. As DNA, the CDR3 is TGTGCCAGTAGTCCCCGGGACTACCGAAACATTCAGTACTTC. It is translated as CASSPRDYRNIQYF. The J gene is TRBJ2-4, the V gene TRBV19, with 7 bases that match TRBD2. V was clipped by 5 bases and J by 6 bases; unmatched bases: 7. The CDR3 contains 14 residues. Germline-derived CDR1 and CDR2 are LNHDA and SQIVND (reference sequence).

The rearrangement uses TRBV4-2 and TRBJ1-5; possibly TRBD1 for D (5 bases). Germline V gives CDR1 LGHNA, CDR2 YNFKEQ. This CDR3 spans 17 amino acids. V lost 1 base to trimming and J lost 3 bases, with 16 bases between them. The CDR3 protein is CASSQGLPGRYNQPQHF. CDR3 coding DNA: TGTGCCAGCAGCCAAGGGCTCCCGGGACGGTACAATCAGCCCCAGCATTTT.

This clonotype appeared a single time. V is TRBV7-6 and J is TRBJ1-2, with 9 bases that match TRBD1. Germline V gene lookup returns CDR1 SGHVS and CDR2 FNYEAQ. The CDR3 runs to 12 residues. CDR3 protein: CAAGTGYYGYTF. The CDR3 DNA reads as TGTGCAGCCGGGACAGGGTACTATGGCTACACCTTC. The whole variable domain, remainder taken from reference TRBV7-6 and TRBJ1-2, is GAGVSQSPRYKVTKRGQDVALRCDPISGHVSLYWYRQALGQGPEFLTYFNYEAQQDKSGLPNDRFSAERPEGSISTLTIQRTEQRDSAMYRCAAGTGYYGYTFGSGTRLTVV.

This chain links TRBV20-1 with TRBJ1-4; 7 nucleotides match TRBD1. Germline CDR1 and CDR2: DFQATT and SNEGSKA (reference sequence). Germline trimming cut 7 bases from V and 7 bases from J; bases unmatched to any gene: 9. The CDR3 extends over 13 amino acids. CDR3 nucleotides: TGCAGTGTCTACCAGGGGGAAGGTGAAAAACTGTTTTTT. Translating it yields CSVYQGEGEKLFF.

The chain couples TRBV27 to TRBJ2-1, with 13 bases identical to TRBD2. Germline V gene data show CDR1 as MNHEY and CDR2 as SMNVEV (reference sequence). This CDR3 region has 16 residues. The ends lost 6 bases at V and 3 bases at J; junction bases unmatched: 5. CDR3 sequence: CASSPGTSGNYNEQFF. In nucleotides, the CDR3 is TGTGCCAGCAGCCCCGGGACTAGCGGGAACTACAATGAGCAGTTCTTC.

This rearrangement joins TRBV29-1 to TRBJ1-1; D unresolved. Germline CDR1 is SQVTM and CDR2 is ANQGSEA. V was pared by 1 base and J by 8 bases, with 8 bases between. This CDR3 region has 11 residues. CDR3 protein: CSVEAPGEAFF. CDR3 DNA: TGCAGCGTTGAAGCTCCGGGGGAAGCTTTCTTT.

This clonotype has more than one count but fewer than ten. This chain links TRBV7-6 with TRBJ2-1, with a tentative D call TRBD2 (6 bases). The CDR3 is 15 residues long. The germline V and J ends were trimmed by 7 bases and 5 bases, with 18 bases remaining between them. Germline-derived CDR1 and CDR2 are SGHVS and FNYEAQ. CDR3 loop: CASTSGWGDDNEQFF. In DNA, the CDR3 is TGTGCCAGCACTTCGGGGTGGGGGGACGACAATGAGCAGTTCTTC.

This chain uses TRBV28 with TRBJ2-1, with D perhaps matching TRBD1 or TRBD2 (6 bases each). The CDR3 sequence is 12 residues long. The ends were cut back, 3 bases at V and 9 bases at J, with 9 bases in the middle. From germline, CDR1 is MDHEN and CDR2 SYDVKM. The CDR3 DNA follows: TGTGCCAGCAGTTTGGAGGGGGTTGAGCAGTTCTTC. The encoded protein is CASSLEGVEQFF.

V is TRBV15 and J is TRBJ2-5; a weak D match, TRBD1 (6 bases). With the DNA end fitting TRBJ2-7 better, the J assignment may be wrong. CDR1 is LNHNV and CDR2 is YYDKDF in the germline V gene (reference sequence). The CDR3 contains 13 residues. CDR3 DNA: TGTGCCACCAGCGAGGGGGAATACGACGAGCAGTACTTC. Translation: CATSEGEYDEQYF.

The chain joins TRBV20-1 to TRBJ1-5; 10 nucleotides agree with TRBD1. CDR1 and CDR2 from the germline V gene are DFQATT and SNEGSKA (reference sequence). The CDR3 consists of 14 residues. V trimming: 5 bases; J trimming: 5 bases; junction bases outside the gene matches: 6. CDR3 region: CSAPGTGDYQPQHF. DNA for the CDR3: TGCAGTGCTCCCGGGACAGGGGACTATCAGCCCCAGCATTTT.

This clonotype was picked up a small number of times. The chain has TRBV3-1 and TRBJ2-4, with a weak D call TRBD2 (6 bases). Germline V gives CDR1 LGHDT, CDR2 YNNKEL (reference sequence). CDR3 length equals 12 residues. Trimming took 5 bases from V and 7 from J, leaving 9 bases between them. CDR3 DNA sequence: TGTGCCAGCAGCGGGGGGTCGAACATTCAGTACTTC. Translated: CASSGGSNIQYF.

The chain uses TRBV7-9 and TRBJ2-7; TRBD2 matches at 8 bases. Germline V CDR1 and CDR2: SEHNR, FQNEAQ (reference sequence). V lost 5 bases, J lost 6 bases, and 15 bases stayed unmatched. This CDR3 has 16 amino acids. CDR3 DNA sequence: TGTGCCAGCAGCCCGCAGCGGACTAGCCTCTTTTTCGAGCAGTACTTC. Its protein product is CASSPQRTSLFFEQYF.

The chain combines TRBV2 with TRBJ2-1, with TRBD2 identical over 7 bases. The germline CDR1 and CDR2 sequences are SNHLY and FYNNEI. V lost 3 bases and J lost 10; bases outside the gene matches: 15. This CDR3 is built from 16 residues. For the CDR3, the DNA is TGTGCCAGCAGTGATTTCGGCGGGAGAGAGCTTCGAGAGCAGTTCTTC. Protein sequence: CASSDFGGRELREQFF.

The CDR3 DNA sequence: TGTGCCAGCTCTCGGGCTGGAGCGGGGGGCGACGAGACCCAGTACTTC. Amino acid sequence: CASSRAGAGGDETQYF. The chain links TRBV18 to TRBJ2-7, with TRBD2 identical over 9 bases. The J call may not be correct, given that the DNA end is closer to TRBJ2-5. The CDR3 runs to 16 residues. CDR1 and CDR2 from the germline V gene are KGHSH and LQKENI.

With regard to this clonotype: The junction and the germline gene differ at one end; a read error may be behind it. The V and J genes are TRBV28 and TRBJ2-4; D perhaps matches TRBD2 (5 bases). The CDR3 covers 18 residues. Germline V lookup: CDR1 MDHEN, CDR2 SYDVKM. The CDR3 sequence is CASSSPSTGRSAKNTQYF. CDR3 nucleotide sequence: TGTGCCAGCAGTTCCCCCTCGACGGGAAGGTCAGCCAAAAACACTCAGTACTTC.

This chain uses TRBV15 with TRBJ2-5, with D possibly being TRBD1 or TRBD2 (5 bases each). In germline, CDR1 is LNHNV, CDR2 YYDKDF (reference sequence). V was trimmed by 3 bases and J by 5 bases, leaving 16 bases between them. This CDR3 comprises 15 residues. CDR3 DNA sequence: TGTGCCACCAGCAGCCTAGACCGGGACGAGGAGACCCAGTACTTC. This translates into CATSSLDRDEETQYF. Full variable domain (missing parts from reference TRBV15 and TRBJ2-5): DAMVIQNPRYQVTQFGKPVTLSCSQTLNHNVMYWYQQKSSQAPKLLFHYYDKDFNNEADTPDNFQSRRPNTSFCFLDIRSPGLGDTAMYLCATSSLDRDEETQYFGPGTRLLVL.

The gene calls are TRBV7-3 and TRBJ2-6, with D unresolved. V was shortened by 7 bases and J by 0 bases, with 13 bases between the two germline ends. Germline CDR1 reads SGHTA; CDR2 reads FQGTGA. The CDR3 extends over 16 amino acids. The DNA for the CDR3 is TGTGCCAGCACCTCATCGCCGTCCTCTGGGGCCAACGTCCTGACTTTC. This translates into CASTSSPSSGANVLTF.

V is TRBV20-1 and J is TRBJ2-1, with TRBD2 identical over 7 bases. The last part of the DNA fits TRBJ2-7 better; the J call may be wrong. Germline CDR1 reads DFQATT; CDR2 reads SNEGSKA (reference sequence). The CDR3 loop spans 15 amino acids. CDR3 residues: CSARVRGRSSCEQYF. DNA for the CDR3: TGCAGTGCTAGAGTTCGCGGGAGATCCTCTTGTGAGCAGTACTTC.

V and J are TRBV27 and TRBJ1-1; D is ambiguous. The CDR3 covers 13 residues. V was shortened by 8 bases and J by 1 base, with 11 bases between the two germline ends. Germline assignment: CDR1 MNHEY and CDR2 SMNVEV (reference sequence). DNA of the CDR3: TGTGCCAGCGCTACCCACTGGAACACTGAAGCTTTCTTT. Amino acid sequence: CASATHWNTEAFF.

This chain connects TRBV29-1 to TRBJ2-1, with TRBD2 matching over 9 bases. The CDR3 totals 13 residues. Germline V gene lookup returns CDR1 SQVTM and CDR2 ANQGSEA. The junction had 15 bases not matched to a gene; V was cut back by 6 bases and J by 15 bases. The CDR3: CSVTRREGTSLFF. The CDR3 bases are TGCAGCGTGACTCGGCGGGAGGGTACTTCCTTGTTCTTC.

The table lists this clonotype with a few counts. The chain recombines TRBV29-1 with TRBJ1-2; perhaps TRBD1 as D (6 bases). The V gene's germline CDR1 is SQVTM and CDR2 ANQGSEA. The CDR3 consists of 15 residues. Trimming took 3 bases from V and 4 from J, leaving 18 bases between them. The CDR3 DNA is TGCAGCGTTGATCATTCGGGGGACACAGGCTATGGCTACACCTTC. Translating it yields CSVDHSGDTGYGYTF. Looking up the rest from reference TRBV29-1 and TRBJ1-2 gives the full variable domain: SAVISQKPSRDICQRGTSLTIQCQVDSQVTMMFWYRQQPGQSLTLIATANQGSEATYESGFVIDKFPISRPNLTFSTLTVSNMSPEDSSIYLCSVDHSGDTGYGYTFGSGTRLTVV.

This clonotype has just a few counts. The gene calls are TRBV20-1 and TRBJ2-3, with 9 bases matching TRBD1. The CDR3 runs to 13 residues. CDR1 and CDR2 (germline): DFQATT, SNEGSKA (reference sequence). J was trimmed by 3 bases and V by 6 bases; bases with no gene match: 4. The CDR3 region has the DNA TGCAGTGCCCTTGGACAGGGGACAGATACGCAGTATTTT. It yields the protein CSALGQGTDTQYF.

The sample holds a few counts of this clonotype. The chain combines TRBV4-1 with TRBJ2-7, with TRBD1 matching over 8 bases. Looked up from germline, CDR1 is MGHRA and CDR2 is YSYEKL. CDR3 length equals 14 residues. J was trimmed by 2 bases and V by 5 bases; bases with no gene match: 5. The CDR3 DNA follows: TGCGCCAGCAGCGCTCCGGGACAGGCCTACGAGCAGTACTTC. Protein product: CASSAPGQAYEQYF.

The CDR3 coding sequence is TGCAGTGCTAGAGGGGTCAGGAACGTGAACACTGAAGCTTTCTTT. Translating gives CSARGVRNVNTEAFF. This chain connects TRBV20-1 to TRBJ1-1; no clear D gene. The CDR3 is made up of 15 amino acids. V lost 1 base and J lost 0, with 12 bases in between. Germline CDR1 is DFQATT and CDR2 is SNEGSKA (reference sequence).

This clonotype was observed a few times. The chain is built from TRBV20-1 and TRBJ2-1; 7 bases line up with TRBD2. The germline V gene has CDR1 DFQATT and CDR2 SNEGSKA (reference sequence). The CDR3 contains 16 residues. V shed 1 base and J 4 bases; nucleotides not matched to a gene: 10. This CDR3 is CSARARRTREYNEQFF. The CDR3 DNA follows: TGCAGTGCTAGAGCTAGGAGGACTAGAGAGTACAATGAGCAGTTCTTC.